This T cell receptor beta chain was sequenced in a study of PD-L1 blockade in urothelial cancer. As for the study in general: Patients went on atezolizumab around 2014, receiving 1,200 mg intravenously every 3 weeks. It was at 3 weeks (second dose) and 6 weeks after treatment start that blood was analyzed. Patients had undergone 0 to 3 prior chemotherapy regimens. Men with urothelial cancer arising in the bladder made up most of the 29 patients.

Time point specified: pretreatment peripheral blood. Profiling relied on immunoSEQ multiplex PCR, and the TCRdb table lists in-frame clones only, not all of them. The sample includes fewer than 60,000 clones, over 75% of them seen just once. Germline V lookup: CDR1 MNHNS, CDR2 SASEGT. The CDR3 totals 12 residues. V lost 4 bases and J lost 5, with 8 bases in between. The TCR comes from a man between 70 and 80 years old with urothelial cancer. Material: PBMCs, obtained around atezolizumab (anti-PD-L1) treatment. The chain uses TRBV6-1 and TRBJ1-2; D ambiguous. This CDR3 reads CASSGSEYGYTF. The CDR3, as DNA: TGTGCCAGCAGTGGCTCAGAATATGGCTACACCTTC.